This TCR beta chain was profiled in a study of beta chain features in type 1 diabetes. Points from the study as a whole: The study found moderately but significantly shorter TCRB CDR3s in all four CD4+ subsets of Type 1 diabetes patients.

The V end was cut by 8 bases, the J end by 4 bases, with 11 bases between. The CDR3 length is 13 residues. CDR1 and CDR2 (germline): SEHNR, FQNEAQ (reference sequence). As every portion of the isolated RNA was reverse transcribed, the sequencing read expressed TCRB transcripts. Sequencing used immunoSEQ multiplex PCR; TCRdb keeps in-frame clones, though not all of them. Found here are 300,000 to 400,000 clones, 9.3% of them singletons; the top ten hold around 1%. Only a few counts were recorded for this clone. No antigen is known for it. This chain uses TRBV7-9 with TRBJ1-4; D unclear. The sample taken for sequencing was central memory CD4+ T cells from blood. The receptor's source is a young man with type 1 diabetes. The CDR3 here is CASERTGNEKLFF. The CDR3, as DNA: TGTGCCAGCGAACGGACGGGTAATGAAAAACTGTTTTTT.